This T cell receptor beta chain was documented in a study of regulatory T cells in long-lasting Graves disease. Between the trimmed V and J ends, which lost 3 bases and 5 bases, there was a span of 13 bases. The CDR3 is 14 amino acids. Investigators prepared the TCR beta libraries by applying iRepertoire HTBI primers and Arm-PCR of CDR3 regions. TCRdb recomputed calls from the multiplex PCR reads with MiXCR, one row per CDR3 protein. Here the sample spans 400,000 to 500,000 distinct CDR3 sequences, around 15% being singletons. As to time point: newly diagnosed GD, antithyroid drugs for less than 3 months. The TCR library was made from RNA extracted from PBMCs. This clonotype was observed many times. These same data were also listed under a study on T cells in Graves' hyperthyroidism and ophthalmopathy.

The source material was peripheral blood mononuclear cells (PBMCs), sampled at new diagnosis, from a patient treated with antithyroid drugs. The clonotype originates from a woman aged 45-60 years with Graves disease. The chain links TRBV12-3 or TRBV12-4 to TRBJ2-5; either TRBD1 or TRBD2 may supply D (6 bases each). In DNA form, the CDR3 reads TGTGCCAGCAGTTTCCCCGGGGGCCACGAGACCCAGTACTTC. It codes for CASSFPGGHETQYF.